This TCR beta chain was retrieved from a study of patients and donors after allogeneic stem cell transplantation. This clonotype has ten or more counts. Germline values: CDR1 MNHEY, CDR2 SVGAGI. CDR3 length: 18 amino acids. Trimming left V 0 bases short and J 0 bases short, with 15 bases between. MiXCR was run by TCRdb on the RT-PCR reads, yielding one entry per CDR3 protein. The profile shows approximately 33,000 distinct CDR3 sequences, nearly 7% of them singletons. The origin of this receptor is a human donor who was either an allogeneic HSCT recipient or a stem cell or donor lymphocyte infusion donor (not recorded which). It is not recorded whose cells these are; they may come from a transplant donor. The rearrangement uses TRBV6-5 and TRBJ1-3; no clear D gene. Material for sequencing was blood, either unsorted or a sorted T cell fraction (not recorded which). CDR3: CASSYSMPGPSSGNTIYF. The CDR3 nucleotides are TGTGCCAGCAGTTACTCGATGCCGGGTCCTAGCTCTGGAAACACCATATATTTT.